This T cell receptor beta chain was identified during a study of CD8 T cells in ankylosing spondylitis. Study-level results: From matched ankylosing spondylitis synovial fluid, disease-linked clones were reportedly recovered at significantly enriched levels. Disease-linked clones had a CD8+ phenotype and relatively low frequency in peripheral blood. What seemed typical of ankylosing spondylitis blood was a TCR beta motif built from roughly eight highly homologous variants. In reactive arthritis synovial fluid and blood, some motif variants had been reported before.

It was by quantitative 5'-RACE with molecular barcodes that TCR beta libraries were made. TCRdb reanalysed the 5' RACE reads using MiXCR and keeps one entry per CDR3 protein. The sample holds about 440,000 distinct CDR3 sequences, approximately 17% seen once. Germline CDR1 DFQATT, CDR2 SNEGSKA (reference sequence). There are 15 residues in the CDR3. V lost 3 bases and J lost 5; bases outside the gene matches: 12. This clonotype was counted a few times. Its antigen is as yet unknown. The clonotype originates from a male donor with ankylosing spondylitis. The material sequenced was blood, either unsorted or a sorted T cell fraction (not recorded which). The rearrangement links TRBV20-1 to TRBJ2-5; 7 bases fit TRBD1. The CDR3 nucleotides read TGCAGTGCTAGTGGCGACAGGGAATCGTTGGAGACCCAGTACTTC. Translating it yields CSASGDRESLETQYF.